Shown below are 14 T cell receptor beta chains from a single sample sequenced in a study of STAT5B mutations in CD4+ large granular lymphocyte leukemia. Here immunoSEQ multiplex PCR was the method, and the copy in TCRdb shows in-frame clones only, minus some. The sample shows roughly 26,000 clones, 81% of them seen only once. Sequencing was done on a sample of CD4+ T cells from blood buffy coats. Receptors were obtained from a human donor in good health.

As DNA, the CDR3 is TGTGCCAGCTCCCCCGCGGCACACACTGAAGCTTTCTTT. It codes for CASSPAAHTEAFF. The genes are TRBV7-9 and TRBJ1-1; D gene unclear. The CDR3 spans 13 residues. Trimming removed 8 bases at V and 3 bases at J, with 13 bases between. Germline CDR1 and CDR2: SEHNR and FQNEAQ (reference sequence).

The chain couples TRBV6-6 to TRBJ2-1, with D tentatively TRBD1 or TRBD2 (6 bases each). CDR1 is MNHNY, CDR2 SVGAGI, per germline (reference sequence). This CDR3 comprises 16 residues. The V and J ends lost 4 bases and 5 bases respectively, with 18 bases between them. The CDR3: CASSSHQPGEDNEQFF. DNA of the CDR3: TGTGCCAGCAGTTCCCACCAACCAGGGGAGGACAATGAGCAGTTCTTC.

The rearrangement uses TRBV6-5 and TRBJ1-4; no firm D call. CDR1 is MNHEY, CDR2 SVGAGI, per germline. With 0 bases removed from V and 0 bases from J, the gap between germline ends came to 8 bases. The CDR3 totals 16 residues. The CDR3 is CASSYSNPATNEKLFF. The CDR3 region has the DNA TGTGCCAGCAGTTACTCCAACCCTGCAACTAATGAAAAACTGTTTTTT.

CDR3: CASSFDGNTEAFF. DNA of the CDR3: TGTGCCAGCAGCTTCGACGGGAACACTGAAGCTTTCTTT. The chain carries TRBV7-8 and TRBJ1-1; D is unresolved. Germline CDR1 is SGHVS and CDR2 is FQNEAQ. The CDR3 is made up of 13 amino acids. Trimming removed 3 bases at V and 1 base at J, with 6 bases between.

The rearrangement uses TRBV4-1 and TRBJ2-7, with TRBD1 identical over 10 bases. With V trimmed by 0 bases and J by 2 bases, 4 bases remained unmatched. Germline CDR1 is MGHRA and CDR2 is YSYEKL. CDR3 length: 16 residues. As DNA, the CDR3 is TGCGCCAGCAGCCAAGATGTCGGACAGGGGGCCTACGAGCAGTACTTC. Its protein is CASSQDVGQGAYEQYF.

This rearrangement joins TRBV27 to TRBJ2-4; 9 bases are a match to TRBD2. V dropped 4 bases and J dropped 10; count of bases not matched to a gene: 8. The CDR3 sequence is 14 residues long. Germline V lookup: CDR1 MNHEY, CDR2 SMNVEV (reference sequence). The CDR3 DNA reads TGTGCCAGCAGTTCGGAAGCGGGAGGCGAGATTCAGTACTTC. It yields the protein CASSSEAGGEIQYF.

The chain joins TRBV14 to TRBJ1-2; D is unclear. CDR1 SGHDN and CDR2 FVKESK come from the germline V gene. V was pared by 0 bases and J by 5 bases, with 7 bases between. CDR3 length: 13 residues. Written as DNA, the CDR3 is TGTGCCAGCAGCCAAGATAGGAATTATGGCTACACCTTC. It codes for CASSQDRNYGYTF.

The chain employs TRBV7-9 and TRBJ2-7; 8 bases fit TRBD2. The CDR3 loop spans 16 amino acids. After removal of 5 bases from V and 0 bases from J, the junction contained 9 bases not matched to a gene. Germline V CDR1 and CDR2: SEHNR, FQNEAQ (reference sequence). CDR3 amino acids: CASSPKLADRSYEQYF. For the CDR3, the DNA is TGTGCCAGCAGCCCTAAACTAGCGGACCGCTCCTACGAGCAGTACTTC.

The rearrangement links TRBV5-4 to TRBJ2-7, with 7 positions matching TRBD2. The CDR3 spans 13 residues. V was clipped by 4 bases and J by 5 bases; unmatched bases: 6. CDR1 and CDR2 (germline): SGHNT, YYREEE (reference sequence). CDR3 sequence reads: CASSHGRSHEQYF. Here the CDR3 DNA reads TGTGCCAGCAGCCACGGGAGGAGCCACGAGCAGTACTTC.

The chain has TRBV21-1 and TRBJ2-4; TRBD1 is taken as the D call from the table, unchecked against the DNA. TRBV21-1 is given as a pseudogene. The CDR3 is 16 residues long. The CDR3 reads CASSTPGQGRRNIQYF. CDR3 nucleotides: TGTGCCAGCAGCACGCCGGGACAGGGGCGAAGGAACATTCAGTACTTC.

The rearrangement joins TRBV10-3 to TRBJ2-4, with TRBD1 as a possible D gene (6 bases). Germline V gene sequence: CDR1 ENHRY, CDR2 SYGVKD. The CDR3 is 17 amino acids. The V end was cut by 4 bases, the J end by 2 bases, with 18 bases between. The CDR3 nucleotides read TGTGCCATCAGTGTCCGGCAGGGGATCGGCTCCAAAAACATTCAGTACTTC. Its protein product is CAISVRQGIGSKNIQYF.

The chain combines TRBV6-1 with TRBJ2-2; D gene ambiguous. Germline CDR1 reads MNHNS; CDR2 reads SASEGT. V was clipped by 7 bases and J by 1 base, with 13 bases between them. The CDR3 runs to 15 residues. CDR3 loop: CASTISEWNTGELFF. Written as DNA, the CDR3 is TGTGCCAGCACCATCTCTGAGTGGAACACCGGGGAGCTGTTTTTT.

This rearrangement joins TRBV27 to TRBJ2-6; D call uncertain. The CDR3 loop spans 17 amino acids. Germline V CDR1 and CDR2: MNHEY, SMNVEV (reference sequence). Trimming pared 6 bases from V and 0 bases from J, leaving 15 bases between. The DNA of the CDR3 is TGTGCCAGCAGGCGAGGACGCAGTAGCTCTGGGGCCAACGTCCTGACTTTC. Residues: CASRRGRSSSGANVLTF.

The chain links TRBV5-4 to TRBJ2-7; 9 positions agree with TRBD1. The trim removed 4 bases at V and 5 bases at J, leaving 7 bases unmatched. The CDR3 has 14 amino acids. Germline CDR1 SGHNT, CDR2 YYREEE (reference sequence). The CDR3 reads CASSRRDRAHEQYF. CDR3 bases: TGTGCCAGCAGCCGCCGGGACAGGGCCCACGAGCAGTACTTC.